One sample yielded the 21 T cell receptor beta chains listed below, sequenced in a study of T cell changes during pregnancy in multiple sclerosis. The method was immunoSEQ multiplex PCR; TCRdb's version includes in-frame clones alone and lacks a portion of them. The sample contains about 46,000 clones, 94% of which appear only once. The sample consisted of CD8+ T cells from peripheral blood mononuclear cells, taken in the first trimester of pregnancy. Receptor source: a female donor with multiple sclerosis, enrolled in a pregnancy study.

The chain carries TRBV10-3 and TRBJ1-3, with 10 bases that match TRBD1. The junction had 10 bases not matched to a gene; V was cut back by 3 bases and J by 2 bases. Germline CDR1 and CDR2: ENHRY and SYGVKD. This CDR3 has 18 amino acids. CDR3 sequence (DNA): TGTGCCATCAGTGACTTCGACACGGGACAGGGGCCTGGAAACACCATATATTTT. This gives the protein CAISDFDTGQGPGNTIYF.

The CDR3 spells CASRTSGSSTDTQYF. CDR3 DNA: TGTGCCAGCAGGACATCAGGGTCTAGCACAGATACGCAGTATTTT. The rearrangement joins TRBV7-9 to TRBJ2-3, with D tentatively TRBD1 (5 bases). The CDR3 contains 15 residues. Looked up from germline, CDR1 is SEHNR and CDR2 is FQNEAQ (reference sequence). V dropped 6 bases and J dropped 0 bases, with 13 bases sitting between them. The full variable domain, in which reference TRBV7-9 and TRBJ2-3 provide the parts outside the CDR3, is DTGVSQNPRHKITKRGQNVTFRCDPISEHNRLYWYRQTLGQGPEFLTYFQNEAQLEKSRLLSDRFSAERPKGSFSTLEIQRTEQGDSAMYLCASRTSGSSTDTQYFGPGTRLTVL.

This chain links TRBV4-1 with TRBJ1-5; D possibly corresponds to TRBD1 (5 bases). This CDR3 has 15 residues. CDR1 and CDR2 (germline): MGHRA, YSYEKL. V gave up 0 bases and J gave up 6 bases, with 12 bases separating them. The CDR3 nucleotides read TGCGCCAGCAGCCAAGATATGGGGCAGGGTCAGCCCCAGCATTTT. Translation gives CASSQDMGQGQPQHF.

Comments on this clone: The same CDR3 also results from other DNA sequences found in this sample. The CDR3: CAIGTSGRDDTQYF. The CDR3 DNA follows: TGTGCCATAGGGACTAGCGGGAGGGACGATACGCAGTATTTT. The rearrangement joins TRBV10-3 to TRBJ2-3; 16 positions agree with TRBD2. CDR1 ENHRY and CDR2 SYGVKD come from the germline V gene. This CDR3 region has 14 residues. Losses at the gene ends were 9 bases for V and 6 bases for J; bases not matched to a gene: 3.

The chain joins TRBV2 to TRBJ2-7; tentatively, D is TRBD2 (5 bases). V was cut by 6 bases and J by 4 bases, with 7 bases left in between. Per germline, CDR1 SNHLY and CDR2 FYNNEI. This CDR3 has 11 residues. Here the CDR3 DNA reads TGTGCCAGCAGCCGGGGTTACGAGCAGTACTTC. Translated: CASSRGYEQYF.

V and J are TRBV10-3 and TRBJ2-5; 11 nucleotides align to TRBD1. The length of the CDR3 is 17 residues. Germline V gives CDR1 ENHRY, CDR2 SYGVKD. V gave up 10 bases and J gave up 2 bases; unmatched junction bases: 15. CDR3 residues: CATADRGHVGLQETQYF. The CDR3 DNA is TGTGCCACCGCGGACAGGGGGCACGTGGGACTACAAGAGACCCAGTACTTC.

The V gene is TRBV2, the J gene TRBJ1-2; TRBD1 matches 9 bases. Germline assignment: CDR1 SNHLY and CDR2 FYNNEI. Germline trimming cut 11 bases from V and 7 bases from J; bases unmatched to any gene: 2. The CDR3 sequence is 10 residues long. The CDR3 DNA reads as TGTGCCGACAGGGGGTTTGGCTACACCTTC. Amino acid sequence: CADRGFGYTF.

The rearrangement links TRBV6-4 to TRBJ2-7; D gene uncertain. This CDR3 spans 11 amino acids. Between the trimmed V and J ends, which lost 6 bases and 6 bases, there was a span of 9 bases. Per germline, CDR1 MRHNA and CDR2 SNTAGT. Written as DNA, the CDR3 is TGTGCCAGCAGGGGTCCGGGCGAGCAGTACTTC. It translates to CASRGPGEQYF.

This chain links TRBV19 with TRBJ1-1; D ambiguous. V lost 9 bases to trimming and J lost 3 bases, with 11 bases between them. The V gene's germline CDR1 is LNHDA and CDR2 SQIVND (reference sequence). This CDR3 has 12 amino acids. This CDR3 reads CASRLGDTEAFF. Here the CDR3 DNA reads TGTGCCAGCCGACTGGGAGACACTGAAGCTTTCTTT.

The gene calls are TRBV9 and TRBJ1-4, with TRBD1 matching 8 bases. With 5 bases clipped from V and 10 bases from J, the junction kept 4 bases outside the gene matches. The CDR3 extends over 12 amino acids. Germline-derived CDR1 and CDR2 are SGDLS and YYNGEE. The CDR3 DNA sequence: TGTGCCAGCAGTCCTGGACAGGGAAAACTGTTTTTT. Amino acids: CASSPGQGKLFF.

This clone was detected only once. The rearrangement joins TRBV27 to TRBJ2-7, with D maybe TRBD2 (5 bases). Trimming cost V 8 bases and J 3 bases, with 14 bases left between them. The CDR3 is made up of 13 amino acids. Germline V lookup: CDR1 MNHEY, CDR2 SMNVEV (reference sequence). The CDR3 region is CASRSLGDYEQYF. The CDR3 nucleotides read TGTGCCAGCCGAAGTCTGGGAGACTACGAGCAGTACTTC.

V gene TRBV27 combines with J gene TRBJ1-2; 9 positions agree with TRBD1. This CDR3 has 16 amino acids. V trimming: 5 bases; J trimming: 4 bases; junction bases outside the gene matches: 11. Germline-derived CDR1 and CDR2 are MNHEY and SMNVEV (reference sequence). The CDR3 sequence is CASSPSAGGQGYGYTF. Written as DNA, the CDR3 is TGTGCCAGCAGTCCCTCCGCGGGGGGACAGGGCTATGGCTACACCTTC.

Concerning this clone: One end of the junction varies from germline; a read error may be responsible. The chain has TRBV18 and TRBJ2-5; 8 bases fit TRBD2. This CDR3 spans 17 amino acids. Germline CDR1 is KGHSH and CDR2 is LQKENI. CDR3 coding DNA: TGTGCCAGCTCACCCCCCCTACTAGCGGACCCCCAAGGGACCCAGTACTTC. This sequence encodes CASSPPLLADPQGTQYF.

J is TRBJ1-1 and V is TRBV6-5; possible D gene TRBD1, 5 bases. V lost 5 bases to trimming and J lost 3 bases, with 13 bases between them. The CDR3 runs 14 residues. The germline V gene has CDR1 MNHEY and CDR2 SVGAGI. The CDR3 here is CASSTLWGDTEAFF. CDR3 sequence (DNA): TGTGCCAGCAGTACCTTATGGGGGGACACTGAAGCTTTCTTT.

The V and J genes are TRBV5-1 and TRBJ2-7; possible D gene TRBD2, 6 bases. The CDR3 is 13 residues long. V gave up 5 bases and J gave up 0 bases, with 9 bases separating them. Per the germline V gene, CDR1 is SGHRS and CDR2 is YFSETQ. CDR3 residues: CASRGGDSYEQYF. CDR3 nucleotides: TGCGCCAGCAGGGGGGGAGACTCCTACGAGCAGTACTTC.

The V and J genes are TRBV27 and TRBJ2-7, with 7 bases that match TRBD2. The germline V gene has CDR1 MNHEY and CDR2 SMNVEV (reference sequence). The CDR3 runs 13 residues. The trim removed 5 bases at V and 7 bases at J, leaving 8 bases unmatched. CDR3 sequence reads: CASSVAGVWEQYF. CDR3 sequence (DNA): TGTGCCAGCAGTGTCGCGGGAGTATGGGAGCAGTACTTC.

This clone was recorded only once. V usage is TRBV2 and J usage is TRBJ2-1; 11 nucleotides line up with TRBD2. Germline loops: CDR1 SNHLY, CDR2 FYNNEI. The CDR3 is made up of 15 amino acids. The V gene end was trimmed by 5 bases and the J gene end by 3 bases; junction bases not matched to a gene: 3. CDR3 sequence (DNA): TGTGCCAGCAGTCTAACTAGCGGGGGCTACAATGAGCAGTTCTTC. Protein product: CASSLTSGGYNEQFF.

Only one count was recorded for this clone. V and J are TRBV14 and TRBJ1-1; 7 bases agree with TRBD1. With V trimmed by 6 bases and J by 5 bases, 6 bases remained unmatched. Germline V lookup: CDR1 SGHDN, CDR2 FVKESK. This CDR3 is built from 13 residues. In DNA form, the CDR3 reads TGTGCCAGCAGGGAAGGGGGCCGGACTGAAGCTTTCTTT. Protein product: CASREGGRTEAFF.

The DNA of the CDR3 is TGTGCCAGCAGCTTATATCTCGGCGAGCAGTACTTC. This codes for CASSLYLGEQYF. This chain links TRBV7-9 with TRBJ2-7; D remains unclear. This CDR3 comprises 12 residues. Looked up from germline, CDR1 is SEHNR and CDR2 is FQNEAQ (reference sequence). The ends were cut back, 2 bases at V and 6 bases at J, with 8 bases in the middle.

J is TRBJ2-5 and V is TRBV28, with 9 bases matching TRBD1. Germline CDR1 reads MDHEN; CDR2 reads SYDVKM. Germline trimming cut 3 bases from V and 9 bases from J; bases unmatched to any gene: 14. The CDR3 is 16 amino acids. CDR3 in amino acids: CASSFRTGGLRAAQYF. The CDR3 nucleotides read TGTGCCAGCAGTTTTAGAACAGGGGGCCTCCGGGCGGCCCAGTACTTC.

The chain recombines TRBV11-2 with TRBJ2-7; 13 nucleotides line up with TRBD2. V was pared by 3 bases and J by 6 bases, with 11 bases of the junction left unmatched. The length of the CDR3 is 17 residues. Germline values: CDR1 SGHAT, CDR2 FQNNGV. The CDR3 nucleotides read TGTGCCAGCAGCTTGGAACTAGCGGGGGGGCCGTCTGGCGAGCAGTACTTC. This codes for CASSLELAGGPSGEQYF.